Included here is one T cell receptor beta chain sequence, with context. Its antigen is not known. cDNA molecules carried unique molecular identifiers, and template switching added a universal primer site. Each CDR3 protein is one row after TCRdb ran MiXCR on the 5' RACE reads. Found here are roughly 1.6 million distinct CDR3 sequences, under 35% of them singletons; the top ten hold about 0.3%. The CDR3 runs 15 residues. Germline V lookup: CDR1 SGHRS, CDR2 YFSETQ. V lost 2 bases and J lost 2, with 12 bases in between. These data originate in a study of identical twins. Study-level results: Fewer insertions marked abundant cord blood beta clonotypes; young adult naive trended weakly, memory not at all. Possibly, invariant MAIT and iNKT cells partly confounded zero-insertion analyses. Cross-sectional statistics, not tracking of the same donors, supported the conclusions.

The specimen sequenced was cord blood. The V and J genes are TRBV5-1 and TRBJ2-3; tentatively, D is TRBD2 (6 bases). This sequence was found in a newborn girl in good health. The CDR3 coding sequence is TGCGCCAGCAGCTTTGCGGGGCCTAACACAGATACGCAGTATTTT. This translates into CASSFAGPNTDTQYF.